The clone carrying this T cell receptor beta chain was seen a few times. Each CDR3 protein gets one entry after TCRdb re-called the RT-PCR reads with MiXCR. The sample carries about 540,000 distinct CDR3 sequences, 13% to 15% recorded once. The ends were cut back, 7 bases at V and 0 bases at J, with 12 bases in the middle. Germline lookup yields CDR1 LNHDA and CDR2 SQIVND (reference sequence). The CDR3 length is 14 residues. The data are from a study of response to subunit inactivated influenza vaccine. This sequence joins TRBV19 and TRBJ1-1; D ambiguous. The source was PBMCs from blood, collected roughly 13 days after vaccination. This clonotype originated in a man in his fifties or sixties who received an inactivated influenza vaccine. The CDR3 region is CASNTDGVNTEAFF. The CDR3, as DNA: TGTGCCAGTAACACGGACGGGGTGAACACTGAAGCTTTCTTT.